Following are 29 T cell receptor beta chains from one sample sequenced in a study of blood T cells in healthy people across ages. For the second PCR, which ran for about 6 to 11 cycles, a sample-barcoded 5' primer and a J-beta primer mix were used. Each CDR3 protein is one row after TCRdb ran MiXCR on the 5' RACE reads. Here the sample spans 1.5 million to 2 million distinct CDR3 sequences, approximately 40% being singletons. The sequencing input was blood. These receptors all stem from a human donor in good health.

CDR3 nucleotides: TGTGCCAGCAGTTTCGTGGGATTCAATCAGCCCCAGCATTTT. Translation: CASSFVGFNQPQHF. The chain combines TRBV28 with TRBJ1-5; D remains unclear. The CDR3 has 14 residues. V shed 3 bases and J shed 3 bases, with 9 bases lying between them. The germline gives CDR1 MDHEN, CDR2 SYDVKM.

V and J are TRBV6-2 or TRBV6-3 and TRBJ1-1; D perhaps matches TRBD1 (5 bases). CDR1 and CDR2 from the germline V gene are MNHEY and SVGEGT. V was cut by 2 bases and J by 4 bases, with 11 bases left in between. The CDR3 spans 14 residues. DNA of the CDR3: TGTGCCAGCAGTTACCGGGCAGGGTCCACTGAAGCTTTCTTT. Amino acid sequence: CASSYRAGSTEAFF.

This clonotype was detected ten times or more. The rearrangement uses TRBV7-2 and TRBJ2-3; unclear D gene. CDR1 SGHTA and CDR2 FQGNSA come from the germline V gene. Trimming removed 3 bases from V and 2 bases from J, with 3 bases in between. The CDR3 spans 12 residues. The CDR3 bases are TGTGCCAGCAGCTTTGTCACAGATACGCAGTATTTT. This codes for CASSFVTDTQYF.

This clonotype was counted only a few times. This chain joins TRBV20-1 and TRBJ1-1; D unclear. This CDR3 is built from 14 residues. The ends were cut back, 5 bases at V and 4 bases at J, with 17 bases in the middle. Germline V lookup: CDR1 DFQATT, CDR2 SNEGSKA (reference sequence). CDR3 sequence: CSAPLIGGSTEAFF. DNA of the CDR3: TGCAGTGCTCCGTTAATCGGAGGGAGCACTGAAGCTTTCTTT.

J is TRBJ1-1 and V is TRBV5-1; 7 nucleotides line up with TRBD1. Germline CDR1 is SGHRS and CDR2 is YFSETQ. Unmatched junction bases numbered 0, after V lost 3 bases and J lost 7 bases. This CDR3 is 11 amino acids long. The CDR3 region is CASSWDSEAFF. CDR3 nucleotide sequence: TGCGCCAGCAGCTGGGACAGTGAAGCTTTCTTT.

The chain carries TRBV5-1 and TRBJ2-3; 8 bases map to TRBD2. Per the germline V gene, CDR1 is SGHRS and CDR2 is YFSETQ. This CDR3 spans 14 amino acids. V lost 4 bases, J lost 4 bases, and 5 bases stayed unmatched. The CDR3 is CASSLGTRSDTQYF. As DNA, the CDR3 is TGCGCCAGCAGCCTCGGGACTAGATCAGATACGCAGTATTTT.

The rearrangement links TRBV6-6 to TRBJ2-7, with D possibly being TRBD1 or TRBD2 (5 bases each). The V and J ends lost 2 bases and 3 bases respectively, with 14 bases between them. The CDR3 has 15 residues. Germline V gene data show CDR1 as MNHNY and CDR2 as SVGAGI (reference sequence). The CDR3 sequence: CASSYLGDLGYEQYF. DNA for the CDR3: TGTGCCAGCAGTTACCTAGGGGACCTGGGCTACGAGCAGTACTTC.

This clonotype was seen only a few times. The rearrangement joins TRBV20-1 to TRBJ2-1; 13 positions match TRBD2. The CDR3 extends over 13 amino acids. With V trimmed by 6 bases and J by 5 bases, 1 base remained unmatched. Germline CDR1 reads DFQATT; CDR2 reads SNEGSKA (reference sequence). CDR3 amino acids: CSAGTSGDNEQFF. As DNA, the CDR3 is TGCAGTGCCGGGACTAGCGGGGACAATGAGCAGTTCTTC.

J is TRBJ1-4 and V is TRBV20-1, with TRBD1 as a possible D gene (6 bases). The germline V gene has CDR1 DFQATT and CDR2 SNEGSKA (reference sequence). The CDR3 consists of 17 residues. Deletions cut 2 bases from V and 2 bases from J, with 18 bases between. Here the CDR3 DNA reads TGCAGTGCTAGACCCCCGAGGCAGGGGTCGACTAATGAAAAACTGTTTTTT. Translated: CSARPPRQGSTNEKLFF.

The V and J genes are TRBV3-1 and TRBJ2-3; 8 bases are a match to TRBD1. The germline gives CDR1 LGHDT, CDR2 YNNKEL (reference sequence). V lost 6 bases and J lost 0; bases outside the gene matches: 2. The CDR3 consists of 14 residues. CDR3 bases: TGTGCCAGCAGGAGACAGGGGAGCACAGATACGCAGTATTTT. Amino acid sequence: CASRRQGSTDTQYF.

A single count supports this clonotype. J is TRBJ2-2 and V is TRBV6-2 or TRBV6-3, with D perhaps matching TRBD2 (6 bases). The germline V gene encodes CDR1 MNHEY and CDR2 SVGEGT. With 2 bases removed from V and 2 bases from J, the gap between germline ends came to 12 bases. The CDR3 is made up of 16 amino acids. This CDR3 reads CASSYGGADNTGELFF. The CDR3, as DNA: TGTGCCAGCAGTTACGGAGGGGCCGATAACACCGGGGAGCTGTTTTTT.

The rearrangement uses TRBV20-1 and TRBJ2-1, with a tentative D call TRBD1 (6 bases). V lost 6 bases, J lost 5 bases, and 11 bases lay in between. Germline V CDR1 and CDR2: DFQATT, SNEGSKA (reference sequence). The CDR3 spans 12 residues. The CDR3 DNA follows: TGCAGTGCCATGGACAGAGACAATGAGCAGTTCTTC. It specifies CSAMDRDNEQFF.

This rearrangement joins TRBV6-2 or TRBV6-3 to TRBJ2-4; TRBD2 agrees at 13 bases. The CDR3 length is 21 residues. Trimming at V came to 6 bases and at J to 0 bases, leaving 17 bases not matched to a gene. Germline CDR1 MNHEY, CDR2 SVGEGT. The CDR3, as DNA: TGTGCCAGCAGATACCCCACCGGGACTAGCGGGACACAGATAGCCAAAAACATTCAGTACTTC. Its translation is CASRYPTGTSGTQIAKNIQYF.

In its sample, this clonotype was seen a few times. V and J are TRBV9 and TRBJ2-3; a possible D gene is TRBD1 (5 bases). V was trimmed by 0 bases and J by 8 bases, leaving 16 bases between them. In germline, CDR1 is SGDLS, CDR2 YYNGEE. The CDR3 totals 15 residues. CDR3 region: CASSVESGLSGTQYF. CDR3 nucleotides: TGTGCCAGCAGCGTAGAATCAGGGTTATCCGGTACGCAGTATTTT.

On this clonotype: An end of the junction differs from the germline gene, which may be a read error. The chain is built from TRBV7-2 and TRBJ1-2, with TRBD1 as a possible D gene (5 bases). CDR3 length: 17 residues. Germline V gene data show CDR1 as SGHTA and CDR2 as FQGNSA. The CDR3 spells CASSLEFNNLWGYDYTF. The DNA of the CDR3 is TGTGCCAGCAGCTTAGAGTTTAACAATTTGTGGGGCTATGACTACACCTTC.

The V and J genes are TRBV29-1 and TRBJ2-1; D possibly corresponds to TRBD1 (6 bases). Germline CDR1 is SQVTM and CDR2 is ANQGSEA. The ends were cut back, 7 bases at V and 4 bases at J, with 11 bases in the middle. The length of the CDR3 is 12 residues. The CDR3 loop is CSGRQVYNEQFF. The CDR3, as DNA: TGCAGCGGCCGACAGGTTTACAATGAGCAGTTCTTC.

The rearrangement uses TRBV20-1 and TRBJ2-7; 10 nucleotides match TRBD2. Germline-derived CDR1 and CDR2 are DFQATT and SNEGSKA (reference sequence). J gave up 3 bases and V 5 bases, and 4 bases lay outside the gene matches. The CDR3 consists of 13 residues. The CDR3, as DNA: TGCAGTGCTCCACTAGCGGGGTACTACGAGCAGTACTTC. It encodes CSAPLAGYYEQYF.

The chain recombines TRBV7-6 with TRBJ2-3; 10 bases agree with TRBD2. V lost 5 bases to trimming and J lost 5 bases; unmatched junction nucleotides: 16. The length of the CDR3 is 18 residues. The germline V gene has CDR1 SGHVS and CDR2 FNYEAQ. The CDR3 region is CASSTPSRLAGDEDTQYF. As DNA, the CDR3 is TGTGCCAGCAGCACCCCCAGCCGCCTAGCGGGGGATGAAGATACGCAGTATTTT.

This clonotype was counted once. This chain joins TRBV7-2 and TRBJ2-7; D is perhaps TRBD1 (5 bases). The germline V and J ends were trimmed by 1 base and 4 bases, with 14 bases remaining between them. This CDR3 has 15 amino acids. CDR1 and CDR2 (germline): SGHTA, FQGNSA. The CDR3 loop reads CASSLVQADPYEQYF. CDR3 DNA: TGTGCCAGCAGCTTAGTACAGGCCGACCCTTACGAGCAGTACTTC.

This clonotype was found a few times. J is TRBJ1-1 and V is TRBV5-4, with a weak D call TRBD1 (6 bases). V was cut by 3 bases and J by 0 bases, with 12 bases left in between. Germline-derived CDR1 and CDR2 are SGHNT and YYREEE (reference sequence). The CDR3 is made up of 15 amino acids. The chain's CDR3 is CASSSGQNMNTEAFF. DNA of the CDR3: TGTGCCAGCAGCTCTGGACAGAACATGAACACTGAAGCTTTCTTT.

This rearrangement joins TRBV15 to TRBJ1-1; TRBD1 agrees at 10 bases. Trimming removed 3 bases from V and 1 base from J; junction bases left unmatched: 8. This CDR3 is built from 17 residues. Germline CDR1 and CDR2: LNHNV and YYDKDF (reference sequence). CDR3 bases: TGTGCCACCAGCAGCAAAGGACAGGGGGAGAGGAACACTGAAGCTTTCTTT. Protein sequence: CATSSKGQGERNTEAFF. Based on the CDR3 plus reference TRBV15 and TRBJ1-1, the full variable domain is DAMVIQNPRYQVTQFGKPVTLSCSQTLNHNVMYWYQQKSSQAPKLLFHYYDKDFNNEADTPDNFQSRRPNTSFCFLDIRSPGLGDTAMYLCATSSKGQGERNTEAFFGQGTRLTVV.

The gene calls are TRBV7-8 and TRBJ2-5; TRBD2 is a possible D gene (5 bases). V lost 1 base and J 5 bases, leaving 20 bases between the germline ends. In germline, CDR1 is SGHVS, CDR2 FQNEAQ. The length of the CDR3 is 17 residues. Here the CDR3 reads CASSLVRLGRLRETQYF. The CDR3 DNA reads TGTGCCAGCAGCTTAGTTCGACTGGGGAGACTGCGGGAGACCCAGTACTTC.

The chain combines TRBV10-3 with TRBJ2-7; D ambiguous. The CDR3 consists of 14 residues. V gave up 5 bases and J gave up 3 bases, with 14 bases separating them. The V gene's germline CDR1 is ENHRY and CDR2 SYGVKD. The CDR3 sequence is CAISIQMDLYEQYF. The CDR3 nucleotides read TGTGCCATCAGTATTCAAATGGACCTCTACGAGCAGTACTTC.

This clonotype was detected a few times. The J gene is TRBJ1-2, the V gene TRBV25-1; D uncertain. CDR3 size: 12 residues. The V gene lost 3 bases and the J gene lost 7 bases, with 9 bases spanning the gap. Germline V gene sequence: CDR1 MGHDK, CDR2 SYGVNS. Written as DNA, the CDR3 is TGTGCCAGCAGTGAGTCGGGATTTGGCTACACCTTC. Its protein product is CASSESGFGYTF.

Details on this clonotype: One end of the junction fails to match germline, which may point to a read error. The rearrangement uses TRBV29-1 and TRBJ2-5, with D perhaps matching TRBD1 (5 bases). The CDR3 runs 14 residues. The germline gives CDR1 SQVTM, CDR2 ANQGSEA. CDR3 amino acids: CSVEDIGVPETQHF. The CDR3 DNA follows: TGCAGCGTTGAAGATATAGGGGTTCCAGAGACCCAGCACTTC.

This clonotype showed up just once. The junction does not match germline at one end; this may be a read error. The V and J genes are TRBV5-1 and TRBJ2-4; either TRBD1 or TRBD2 may fit D (6 bases each). This CDR3 has 19 residues. In germline, CDR1 is SGHRS, CDR2 YFSETQ. The CDR3 nucleotides are TGCACCAGCAGCCCGGGGGCAGGGTCAGCCCTTCTAGCCAAAAGCATTCAGTACTTC. Amino acid sequence: CTSSPGAGSALLAKSIQYF.

The chain carries TRBV7-2 and TRBJ2-1; either TRBD1 or TRBD2 may fit D (5 bases each). The germline V gene encodes CDR1 SGHTA and CDR2 FQGNSA. The CDR3 has 12 residues. Trimming left V 5 bases short and J 12 bases short, with 14 bases between. In DNA form, the CDR3 reads TGTGCCAGCAGCCACGAGGGGACGGGGCAGTTCTTC. This gives the protein CASSHEGTGQFF.

The chain is built from TRBV9 and TRBJ2-2; TRBD2 aligns across 8 bases. The CDR3 is 15 residues long. V lost 2 bases, J lost 0 bases, and 0 bases stayed unmatched. From germline, CDR1 is SGDLS and CDR2 YYNGEE. The CDR3 sequence is CASSVSGTNTGELFF. The CDR3, as DNA: TGTGCCAGCAGCGTTAGCGGGACGAACACCGGGGAGCTGTTTTTT.

The table lists this clonotype with many counts. The chain couples TRBV29-1 to TRBJ2-7; a weak D match, TRBD2 (7 bases). The germline V and J ends were trimmed by 0 bases and 4 bases, with 22 bases remaining between them. This CDR3 comprises 17 residues. CDR1 and CDR2 from the germline V gene are SQVTM and ANQGSEA. Here the CDR3 reads CSVEDRRVGRGRYEQYF. CDR3 bases: TGCAGCGTTGAAGATAGACGTGTCGGGCGGGGGCGATACGAGCAGTACTTC.